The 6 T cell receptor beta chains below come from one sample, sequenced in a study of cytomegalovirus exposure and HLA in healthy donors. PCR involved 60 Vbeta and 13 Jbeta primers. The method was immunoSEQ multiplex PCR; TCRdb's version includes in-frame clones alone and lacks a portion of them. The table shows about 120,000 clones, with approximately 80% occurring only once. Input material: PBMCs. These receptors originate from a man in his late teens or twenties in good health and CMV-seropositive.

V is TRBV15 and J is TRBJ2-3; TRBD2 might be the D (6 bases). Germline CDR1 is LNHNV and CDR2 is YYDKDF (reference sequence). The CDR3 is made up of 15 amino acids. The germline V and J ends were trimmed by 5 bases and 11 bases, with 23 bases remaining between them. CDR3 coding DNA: TGTGCCACCAGCGCCACCCCCTCAGGACTACTTCAGCAGTATTTT. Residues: CATSATPSGLLQQYF.

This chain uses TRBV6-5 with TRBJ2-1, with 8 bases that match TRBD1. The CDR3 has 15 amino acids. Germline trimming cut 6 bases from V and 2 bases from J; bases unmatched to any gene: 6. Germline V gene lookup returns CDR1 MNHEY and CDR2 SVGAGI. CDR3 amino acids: CASRDGQGTYNEQFF. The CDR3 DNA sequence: TGTGCCAGCAGGGATGGACAGGGAACCTACAATGAGCAGTTCTTC.

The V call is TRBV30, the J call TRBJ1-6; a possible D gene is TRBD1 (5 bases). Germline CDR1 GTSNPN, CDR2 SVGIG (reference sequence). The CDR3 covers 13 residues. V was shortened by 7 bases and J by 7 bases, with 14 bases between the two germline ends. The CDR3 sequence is CASGGGTNSPLHF. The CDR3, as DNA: TGTGCCTCTGGGGGAGGTACGAATTCACCCCTCCACTTT.

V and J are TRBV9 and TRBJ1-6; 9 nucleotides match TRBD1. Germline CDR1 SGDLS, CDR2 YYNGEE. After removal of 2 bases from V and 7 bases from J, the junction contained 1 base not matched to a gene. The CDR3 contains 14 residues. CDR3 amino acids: CASSVGTGNSPLHF. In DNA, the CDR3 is TGTGCCAGCAGCGTTGGGACAGGGAATTCACCCCTCCACTTT.

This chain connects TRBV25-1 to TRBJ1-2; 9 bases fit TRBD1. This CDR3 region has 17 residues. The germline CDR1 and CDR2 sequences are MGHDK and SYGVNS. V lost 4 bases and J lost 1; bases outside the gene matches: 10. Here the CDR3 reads CASSGWAGQGNNYGYTF. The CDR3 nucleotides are TGTGCCAGCAGTGGGTGGGCCGGACAGGGGAATAACTATGGCTACACCTTC.

CDR3 residues: CASTAGPAYEQYF. CDR3 DNA sequence: TGCGCCAGCACCGCGGGACCGGCCTACGAGCAGTACTTC. This chain uses TRBV10-1 with TRBJ2-7, with a tentative D call TRBD2 (6 bases). Germline V lookup: CDR1 WNHNN, CDR2 SYGVQD (reference sequence). The CDR3 is 13 amino acids. The V end lost 7 bases, the J end lost 2 bases, and 12 bases lay between the germline ends.